This T cell receptor beta chain appears in the sequencing data of a study of blood T cells in healthy people across ages. Study-wide results and caveats: Expanded clonotype changes were possibly confounded by unknown donor CMV status.

This clonotype was picked up a small number of times. The target antigen is unknown. Donation came from healthy Caucasian individuals in Russia who were aged about 6 to 95. Together with a sample-barcoded 5' primer, a J-beta primer mix was included in a second PCR lasting about 7 to 11 cycles. Researchers report that a template-switch adaptor with 12 random nucleotides tagged each cDNA molecule. One entry per CDR3 protein results from TCRdb running MiXCR on the 5' RACE reads. The sample records more than 1 million distinct CDR3 sequences, 40% to 50% being singletons. Germline V gene lookup returns CDR1 SGDLS and CDR2 YYNGEE. The CDR3 is 16 amino acids. The germline V and J ends were trimmed by 0 bases and 3 bases, with 14 bases remaining between them.

This receptor was identified in an older woman in good health. The sequenced material came from blood. The chain links TRBV9 to TRBJ2-3, with D unclear. The CDR3 nucleotides read TGTGCCAGCAGCGTAGGATCATCCGCGCCAACAGATACGCAGTATTTT. It codes for CASSVGSSAPTDTQYF.